This passage covers 30 T cell receptor beta chains from one sample sequenced in a study of shared T cell receptors in the human thymus. This table comes from immunoSEQ multiplex PCR, and its TCRdb copy is limited to in-frame clones, with some not included. The profile shows some 640,000 clones, more than 75% of them singletons. The same sample was also used in a study of human thymus T cells.

Material for sequencing was thymocytes. All receptors derive from a boy younger than two with a congenital heart defect.

This clone was seen only once. This rearrangement joins TRBV19 to TRBJ1-1; 7 positions match TRBD1. Unmatched junction bases numbered 11, after V lost 11 bases and J lost 5 bases. CDR3 size: 13 residues. Germline V lookup: CDR1 LNHDA, CDR2 SQIVND (reference sequence). The CDR3 loop reads CASYSQGLTEAFF. CDR3 coding DNA: TGTGCCTCCTACTCACAGGGGCTGACTGAAGCTTTCTTT.

The chain employs TRBV11-2 and TRBJ1-5; 8 nucleotides align to TRBD1. The CDR3 runs to 16 residues. Losses at the gene ends were 5 bases for V and 8 bases for J; bases not matched to a gene: 14. Germline CDR1 reads SGHAT; CDR2 reads FQNNGV. In nucleotides, the CDR3 is TGTGCCAGCAGCCTATATACAGGGGGAAGTAGGGAGCCCCAGCATTTT. This gives the protein CASSLYTGGSREPQHF.

The J gene is TRBJ1-1, the V gene TRBV16; TRBD1 agrees at 8 bases. CDR1 and CDR2 (germline): KGHSY, FQNENV. The CDR3 length is 15 residues. J was trimmed by 7 bases and V by 8 bases; bases with no gene match: 15. CDR3 sequence reads: CASSNRGTGDSEAFF. The CDR3 bases are TGTGCCAGCTCCAATCGGGGGACAGGCGATAGTGAAGCTTTCTTT. Looking up the rest from reference TRBV16 and TRBJ1-1 gives the full variable domain: GEEVAQTPKHLVRGEGQKAKLYCAPIKGHSYVFWYQQVLKNEFKFLISFQNENVFDETGMPKERFSAKCLPNSPCSLEIQATKLEDSAVYFCASSNRGTGDSEAFFGQGTRLTVV.

V gene TRBV28 combines with J gene TRBJ2-7, with 9 bases that match TRBD1. The junction had 8 bases not matched to a gene; V was cut back by 5 bases and J by 3 bases. The CDR3 length is 15 residues. Germline V gene lookup returns CDR1 MDHEN and CDR2 SYDVKM. CDR3 sequence reads: CASSKIQGADYEQYF. CDR3 DNA sequence: TGTGCCAGCAGTAAAATACAGGGGGCTGACTACGAGCAGTACTTC.

About this clone: One junction end disagrees with the germline gene, perhaps due to a read error. The chain employs TRBV5-8 and TRBJ1-6; D remains unclear. This CDR3 spans 14 amino acids. CDR1 and CDR2 (germline): SGHTS, YDEGEE. The CDR3 DNA is TGTGCCAGCAACTTGGGTCTCTATAATTCACCCCTCCACTTT. This translates into CASNLGLYNSPLHF. Together with reference TRBV5-8 and TRBJ1-6, the CDR3 gives the full variable domain: EAGVTQSPTHLIKTRGQQATLRCSPISGHTSVYWYQQALGLGLQFLLWYDEGEERNRGNFPPRFSGRQFPNYSSELNVNALELEDSALYLCASNLGLYNSPLHFGNGTRLTVT.

CDR3 sequence (DNA): TGTGCCAGCAGCTTACGACAGGGTCAAACCATATATTTT. Amino acid sequence: CASSLRQGQTIYF. V gene TRBV13 combines with J gene TRBJ1-3; TRBD1 matches 7 bases. CDR1 PRHDT and CDR2 FYEKMQ come from the germline V gene (reference sequence). The CDR3 runs 13 residues. V was pared by 2 bases and J by 10 bases, with 5 bases of the junction left unmatched.

CDR3 bases: TGCGCCAGCAGCCAAGGACCGGGACTAGCGGAGAGGAGTTCCTACAATGAGCAGTTCTTC. As protein: CASSQGPGLAERSSYNEQFF. The V and J genes are TRBV4-3 and TRBJ2-1, with 11 bases lining up with TRBD2. V lost 1 base to trimming and J lost 1 base; unmatched junction nucleotides: 12. Germline V gene data show CDR1 as LGHNA and CDR2 as YSLEER. CDR3 length: 20 amino acids.

This chain connects TRBV13 to TRBJ2-7; D perhaps matches TRBD1 (5 bases). The germline CDR1 and CDR2 sequences are PRHDT and FYEKMQ (reference sequence). Between the trimmed V and J ends, which lost 8 bases and 2 bases, there was a span of 22 bases. The CDR3 sequence is 16 residues long. The CDR3 reads CASANVSGAPTYEQYF. The CDR3 region has the DNA TGTGCCAGCGCCAATGTCTCTGGGGCCCCGACCTACGAGCAGTACTTC. Using reference TRBV13 and TRBJ2-7 for the parts outside the CDR3, the full variable domain is AAGVIQSPRHLIKEKRETATLKCYPIPRHDTVYWYQQGPGQDPQFLISFYEKMQSDKGSIPDRFSAQQFSDYHSELNMSSLELGDSALYFCASANVSGAPTYEQYFGPGTRLTVT.

The chain uses TRBV19 and TRBJ2-7; D not resolved. Germline V gene data show CDR1 as LNHDA and CDR2 as SQIVND (reference sequence). The ends were cut back, 4 bases at V and 0 bases at J, with 7 bases in the middle. The CDR3 runs to 13 residues. The CDR3 region is CASSTNTSYEQYF. The CDR3 DNA reads as TGTGCCAGTAGTACCAACACCTCCTACGAGCAGTACTTC.

Details on this clone: The junction and the germline gene differ at one end; a read error may be behind it. The chain employs TRBV20-1 and TRBJ1-2, with a weak D call TRBD1 (6 bases). In germline, CDR1 is DFQATT, CDR2 SNEGSKA (reference sequence). CDR3 length: 10 amino acids. CDR3 sequence (DNA): TGTAGCAGGGGTATCTATGGCTACACCTTC. Translation: CSRGIYGYTF.

The chain combines TRBV5-6 with TRBJ2-3, with a possible D match to TRBD1 (5 bases). The CDR3 has 14 residues. CDR1 SGHDT and CDR2 YYEEEE come from the germline V gene. Trimming removed 3 bases at V and 2 bases at J, with 10 bases between. CDR3 sequence (DNA): TGTGCCAGCAGCTCTAAAGGGGCCACAGATACGCAGTATTTT. It is translated as CASSSKGATDTQYF. The full variable domain, its missing parts supplied by reference TRBV5-6 and TRBJ2-3, is DAGVTQSPTHLIKTRGQQVTLRCSPKSGHDTVSWYQQALGQGPQFIFQYYEEEERQRGNFPDRFSGHQFPNYSSELNVNALLLGDSALYLCASSSKGATDTQYFGPGTRLTVL.

This chain connects TRBV5-1 to TRBJ2-2; the match to TRBD2 covers 16 bases. Trimming cost V 0 bases and J 0 bases; bases outside gene matches: 2. Germline V gene lookup returns CDR1 SGHRS and CDR2 YFSETQ. CDR3 length equals 19 residues. The CDR3 spells CASSLAGTSGRANTGELFF. CDR3 DNA: TGCGCCAGCAGCTTGGCCGGGACTAGCGGGAGGGCGAACACCGGGGAGCTGTTTTTT.

This clone was counted between two and nine times. The chain uses TRBV10-3 and TRBJ2-5; tentatively, D is TRBD2 (6 bases). The CDR3 spans 13 residues. Trimming removed 4 bases from V and 5 bases from J, with 11 bases in between. CDR1 is ENHRY and CDR2 is SYGVKD in the germline V gene. The DNA of the CDR3 is TGTGCCATCAGTGTGGCACGGGGGGAGACCCAGTACTTC. As protein: CAISVARGETQYF.

V is TRBV18 and J is TRBJ1-1, with 11 nucleotides matching TRBD1. This CDR3 spans 16 amino acids. In germline, CDR1 is KGHSH, CDR2 LQKENI. J gave up 3 bases and V 0 bases, and 3 bases lay outside the gene matches. CDR3 nucleotides: TGTGCCAGCTCACCACCGAGGGACAGGGGGGACACTGAAGCTTTCTTT. Its protein product is CASSPPRDRGDTEAFF.

This chain links TRBV27 with TRBJ1-2; 9 nucleotides match TRBD1. Germline assignment: CDR1 MNHEY and CDR2 SMNVEV (reference sequence). CDR3 length equals 18 residues. After removal of 0 bases from V and 0 bases from J, the junction contained 8 bases not matched to a gene. In DNA form, the CDR3 reads TGTGCCAGCAGTTTATCCGGGACAGGGCCTAAGTCTAACTATGGCTACACCTTC. It encodes CASSLSGTGPKSNYGYTF.

The chain carries TRBV10-3 and TRBJ2-1; 14 bases agree with TRBD2. V shed 7 bases and J 2 bases; nucleotides not matched to a gene: 10. The CDR3 is 18 residues long. The germline CDR1 and CDR2 sequences are ENHRY and SYGVKD. The CDR3 DNA reads TGTGCCATCACCCCCGGGACTAGCGGGAGAGGCCCCTACAATGAGCAGTTCTTC. As protein: CAITPGTSGRGPYNEQFF.

The V gene is TRBV4-3, the J gene TRBJ2-1; tentative D call: TRBD2 (6 bases). Germline loops: CDR1 LGHNA, CDR2 YSLEER. The V end lost 0 bases, the J end lost 11 bases, and 11 bases lay between the germline ends. The CDR3 is 13 amino acids. CDR3 region: CASSQETEGQQFF. The CDR3 DNA reads as TGCGCCAGCAGCCAAGAAACGGAGGGTCAGCAGTTCTTC.

The chain employs TRBV28 and TRBJ1-1, with D possibly matching TRBD1 (6 bases). Trimming removed 3 bases from V and 6 bases from J, with 17 bases in between. Germline V gene data show CDR1 as MDHEN and CDR2 as SYDVKM. The CDR3 spans 15 residues. CDR3 nucleotides: TGTGCCAGCAGTTTTAGGTGGGGGCCTAACGCTGAAGCTTTCTTT. It translates to CASSFRWGPNAEAFF.

Regarding this clone: Other DNA sequences from this sample encode an identical CDR3 as well. The chain is built from TRBV6-1 and TRBJ1-1, with D possibly TRBD1 on 5 matching bases. The CDR3 contains 14 residues. Germline V gene sequence: CDR1 MNHNS, CDR2 SASEGT. The V gene lost 3 bases and the J gene lost 1 base, with 9 bases spanning the gap. The chain's CDR3 is CASSDGTGNTEAFF. In DNA form, the CDR3 reads TGTGCCAGCAGTGACGGGACTGGGAACACTGAAGCTTTCTTT.

The chain uses TRBV4-3 and TRBJ2-3, with D possibly matching TRBD2 (6 bases). In germline, CDR1 is LGHNA, CDR2 YSLEER. V lost 4 bases to trimming and J lost 0 bases, with 17 bases between them. The CDR3 consists of 17 residues. This CDR3 is CASSPNRGGASTDTQYF. The CDR3 DNA sequence: TGCGCCAGCAGCCCCAATCGGGGCGGGGCGAGCACAGATACGCAGTATTTT.

The V call is TRBV2, the J call TRBJ1-5; 12 bases align to TRBD1. The J segment lost 6 bases and the V segment lost 7 bases, leaving 16 bases of the junction unmatched. The germline V gene encodes CDR1 SNHLY and CDR2 FYNNEI. The CDR3 contains 18 residues. The CDR3, as DNA: TGTGCCAGCAACCTGTTGGGACAGGGGGCGGGGATGGGTCAGCCCCAGCATTTT. It yields the protein CASNLLGQGAGMGQPQHF.

CDR3 protein: CASSPKPGESHTEAFF. The CDR3 coding sequence is TGCGCCAGCAGCCCCAAACCGGGGGAATCCCACACTGAAGCTTTCTTT. The V and J genes are TRBV4-3 and TRBJ1-1; D is perhaps TRBD1 (5 bases). Germline CDR1 LGHNA, CDR2 YSLEER. The V end was cut by 4 bases, the J end by 3 bases, with 18 bases between. This CDR3 region has 16 residues.

This chain links TRBV5-1 with TRBJ2-5; D perhaps matches TRBD1 (6 bases). The CDR3 runs 14 residues. V lost 5 bases, J lost 2 bases, and 13 bases lay in between. The V gene's germline CDR1 is SGHRS and CDR2 YFSETQ. Here the CDR3 DNA reads TGCGCCAGCAGGATTTCCGGGACACAAGAGACCCAGTACTTC. This encodes CASRISGTQETQYF.

The rearrangement links TRBV19 to TRBJ1-1, with D possibly TRBD1 on 5 matching bases. Germline V gene lookup returns CDR1 LNHDA and CDR2 SQIVND (reference sequence). This CDR3 spans 15 amino acids. The V end was cut by 6 bases, the J end by 3 bases, with 17 bases between. Here the CDR3 reads CASSNSGKGDTEAFF. Written as DNA, the CDR3 is TGTGCCAGTAGCAATTCAGGGAAAGGGGACACTGAAGCTTTCTTT.

The chain has TRBV28 and TRBJ2-7, with TRBD1 matching over 7 bases. Looked up from germline, CDR1 is MDHEN and CDR2 is SYDVKM. V gave up 5 bases and J gave up 4 bases; unmatched junction bases: 11. This CDR3 has 15 residues. The CDR3 DNA reads TGTGCCAGCAGTCATCAGGGGGTATCGGTGTACGAGCAGTACTTC. This translates into CASSHQGVSVYEQYF.

The V gene is TRBV27, the J gene TRBJ2-7; 12 bases align to TRBD1. The germline V gene has CDR1 MNHEY and CDR2 SMNVEV (reference sequence). J lost 5 bases, V lost 2 bases, and 13 bases had no gene match. The CDR3 is made up of 18 amino acids. This CDR3 is CASSLVKRGTGGFHEQYF. DNA for the CDR3: TGTGCCAGCAGTTTAGTTAAGAGAGGGACAGGGGGCTTCCACGAGCAGTACTTC.

The CDR3 sequence: CASSIFRGSSGYTF. The CDR3 DNA reads TGTGCCAGTAGTATCTTTCGGGGGTCGAGTGGCTACACCTTC. V is TRBV19 and J is TRBJ1-2; the D gene is possibly TRBD1 (5 bases). The CDR3 covers 14 residues. Per germline, CDR1 LNHDA and CDR2 SQIVND (reference sequence). V lost 3 bases, J lost 7 bases, and 15 bases lay in between.

This chain uses TRBV12-5 with TRBJ2-1; 10 bases are shared with TRBD1. This CDR3 contains 18 residues. V was clipped by 1 base and J by 3 bases; unmatched bases: 9. From germline, CDR1 is LGHNT and CDR2 FRNRAP. CDR3: CASGLESPGQGYYNEQFF. The CDR3 DNA sequence: TGTGCTAGTGGTTTGGAGTCCCCGGGACAGGGGTACTACAATGAGCAGTTCTTC.

This clone was recorded a few times. The chain is built from TRBV25-1 and TRBJ2-1, with 10 bases that match TRBD2. V lost 1 base, J lost 12 bases, and 12 bases stayed unmatched. Per the germline V gene, CDR1 is MGHDK and CDR2 is SYGVNS. The CDR3 extends over 16 amino acids. In DNA, the CDR3 is TGTGCCAGCAGTGAATTGGTAGCGGGAGGTAAGGTCGCGCAGTTCTTC. Residues: CASSELVAGGKVAQFF.

The gene calls are TRBV11-2 and TRBJ2-7, with 11 positions matching TRBD2. The CDR3 sequence is 16 residues long. V was pared by 1 base and J by 2 bases, with 4 bases of the junction left unmatched. Germline V gives CDR1 SGHAT, CDR2 FQNNGV. CDR3 DNA sequence: TGTGCCAGCAGCTTAGTGGCACTAGCGGGAGCCTACGAGCAGTACTTC. Protein product: CASSLVALAGAYEQYF.